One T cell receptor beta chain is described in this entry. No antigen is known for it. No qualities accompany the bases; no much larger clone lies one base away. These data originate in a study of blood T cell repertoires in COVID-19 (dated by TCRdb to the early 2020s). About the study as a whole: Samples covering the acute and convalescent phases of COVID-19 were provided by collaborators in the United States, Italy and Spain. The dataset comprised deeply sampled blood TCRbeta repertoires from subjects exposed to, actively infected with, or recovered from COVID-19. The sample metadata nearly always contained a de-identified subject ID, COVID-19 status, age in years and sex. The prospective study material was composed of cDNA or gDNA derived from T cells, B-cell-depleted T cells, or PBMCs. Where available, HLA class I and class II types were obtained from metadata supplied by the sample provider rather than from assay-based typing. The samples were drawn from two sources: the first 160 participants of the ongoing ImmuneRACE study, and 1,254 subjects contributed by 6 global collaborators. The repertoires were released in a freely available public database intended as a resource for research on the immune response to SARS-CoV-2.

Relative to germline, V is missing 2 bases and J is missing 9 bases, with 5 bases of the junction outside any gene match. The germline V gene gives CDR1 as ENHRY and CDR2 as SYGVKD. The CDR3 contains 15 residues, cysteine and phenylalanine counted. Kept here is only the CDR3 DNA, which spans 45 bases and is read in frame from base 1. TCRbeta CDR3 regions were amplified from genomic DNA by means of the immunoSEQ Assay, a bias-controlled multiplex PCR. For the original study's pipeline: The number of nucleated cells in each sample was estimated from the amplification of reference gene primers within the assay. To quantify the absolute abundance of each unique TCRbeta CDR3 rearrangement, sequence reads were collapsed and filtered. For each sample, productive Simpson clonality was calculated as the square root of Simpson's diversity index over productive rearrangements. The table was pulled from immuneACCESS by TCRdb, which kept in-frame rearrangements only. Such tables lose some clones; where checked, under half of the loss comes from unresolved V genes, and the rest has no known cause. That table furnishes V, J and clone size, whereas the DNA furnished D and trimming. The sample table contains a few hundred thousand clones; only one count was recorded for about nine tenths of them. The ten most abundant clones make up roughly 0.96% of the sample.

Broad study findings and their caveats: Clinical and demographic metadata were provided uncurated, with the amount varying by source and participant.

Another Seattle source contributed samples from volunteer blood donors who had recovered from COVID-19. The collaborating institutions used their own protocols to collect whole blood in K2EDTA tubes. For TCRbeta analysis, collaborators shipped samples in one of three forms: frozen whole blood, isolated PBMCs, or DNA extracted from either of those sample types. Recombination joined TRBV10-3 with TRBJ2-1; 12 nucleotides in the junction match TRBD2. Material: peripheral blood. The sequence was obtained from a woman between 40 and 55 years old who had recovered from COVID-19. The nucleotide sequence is TGTGCCATCAGTGAGGGACTAGCGGGGCTTGGTGAGCAGTTCTTC. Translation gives CAISEGLAGLGEQFF.